This T cell receptor (beta chain) was sequenced during a study of blood T cell repertoires in COVID-19. Study-level background: The United States, Italy and Spain supplied acute and convalescent COVID-19 samples. The cDNA or gDNA used as material had been derived from T cells, B-cell-depleted T cells, or PBMCs.

After removal of 4 bases from V and 0 bases from J, the junction contained 4 bases not matched to a gene. This CDR3 is built from 16 residues. The germline CDR1 and CDR2 sequences are SGHRS and YFSETQ. The authors' processing: How many nucleated cells were present was estimated from reference gene primer amplification. Data came from immunoSEQ multiplex PCR; TCRdb stores just in-frame clones and leaves some out. V, J and clone size are those of that table, while D and trimming were read from the DNA. This sample has 60,000 or so clones, with roughly 71% found just once. The TCR originated in a woman in her forties or fifties with active or convalescent COVID-19. The sample consisted of peripheral blood. The V call is TRBV5-1, the J call TRBJ1-4, with 9 bases fitting TRBD1. The CDR3 here is CASSPGTGSTNEKLFF. The CDR3 DNA reads TGCGCCAGCAGCCCAGGGACAGGGTCAACTAATGAAAAACTGTTTTTT. The full variable domain, rest sourced from reference TRBV5-1 and TRBJ1-4, is KAGVTQTPRYLIKTRGQQVTLSCSPISGHRSVSWYQQTPGQGLQFLFEYFSETQRNKGNFPGRFSGRQFSNSRSEMNVSTLELGDSALYLCASSPGTGSTNEKLFFGSGTQLSVL.